The entry below gives a single T cell receptor beta chain sequence along with its context. Its antigen is not known. Clones were read by immunoSEQ multiplex PCR, and TCRdb kept only the in-frame ones, dropping some. The sample shows under 850,000 clones, around 93% of them seen only once. Trimming at V came to 5 bases and at J to 5 bases, leaving 5 bases not matched to a gene. CDR1 is SGHVS and CDR2 is FQNEAQ in the germline V gene. The CDR3 loop spans 13 amino acids. Naive CD8 cells were CD45RO-negative, positively selected for CCR7, excluding terminally differentiated effector memory CD45RA+ cells. Only Caucasian adults living in Nashville, Tennessee made up the donor group. The sample is drawn from a study of shared clonotypes between healthy human individuals. Study findings and constraints: Relative to their counterparts shared across all four donors, non-shared clonotypes exhibited diminished generation probabilities. Among the subsets, naive ones generally showed larger estimated richness than memory ones. The genetic and exposure-history diversity represented was limited by few donors.

The chain joins TRBV7-8 to TRBJ2-5; the match to TRBD1 covers 7 bases. Sequencing was done on a sample of naive CD8+ T cells sorted from blood. This sequence was found in a man younger than 45 in good health. The CDR3 protein is CASSPDRRETQYF. The DNA for the CDR3 is TGTGCCAGCAGCCCGGACAGGCGGGAGACCCAGTACTTC.